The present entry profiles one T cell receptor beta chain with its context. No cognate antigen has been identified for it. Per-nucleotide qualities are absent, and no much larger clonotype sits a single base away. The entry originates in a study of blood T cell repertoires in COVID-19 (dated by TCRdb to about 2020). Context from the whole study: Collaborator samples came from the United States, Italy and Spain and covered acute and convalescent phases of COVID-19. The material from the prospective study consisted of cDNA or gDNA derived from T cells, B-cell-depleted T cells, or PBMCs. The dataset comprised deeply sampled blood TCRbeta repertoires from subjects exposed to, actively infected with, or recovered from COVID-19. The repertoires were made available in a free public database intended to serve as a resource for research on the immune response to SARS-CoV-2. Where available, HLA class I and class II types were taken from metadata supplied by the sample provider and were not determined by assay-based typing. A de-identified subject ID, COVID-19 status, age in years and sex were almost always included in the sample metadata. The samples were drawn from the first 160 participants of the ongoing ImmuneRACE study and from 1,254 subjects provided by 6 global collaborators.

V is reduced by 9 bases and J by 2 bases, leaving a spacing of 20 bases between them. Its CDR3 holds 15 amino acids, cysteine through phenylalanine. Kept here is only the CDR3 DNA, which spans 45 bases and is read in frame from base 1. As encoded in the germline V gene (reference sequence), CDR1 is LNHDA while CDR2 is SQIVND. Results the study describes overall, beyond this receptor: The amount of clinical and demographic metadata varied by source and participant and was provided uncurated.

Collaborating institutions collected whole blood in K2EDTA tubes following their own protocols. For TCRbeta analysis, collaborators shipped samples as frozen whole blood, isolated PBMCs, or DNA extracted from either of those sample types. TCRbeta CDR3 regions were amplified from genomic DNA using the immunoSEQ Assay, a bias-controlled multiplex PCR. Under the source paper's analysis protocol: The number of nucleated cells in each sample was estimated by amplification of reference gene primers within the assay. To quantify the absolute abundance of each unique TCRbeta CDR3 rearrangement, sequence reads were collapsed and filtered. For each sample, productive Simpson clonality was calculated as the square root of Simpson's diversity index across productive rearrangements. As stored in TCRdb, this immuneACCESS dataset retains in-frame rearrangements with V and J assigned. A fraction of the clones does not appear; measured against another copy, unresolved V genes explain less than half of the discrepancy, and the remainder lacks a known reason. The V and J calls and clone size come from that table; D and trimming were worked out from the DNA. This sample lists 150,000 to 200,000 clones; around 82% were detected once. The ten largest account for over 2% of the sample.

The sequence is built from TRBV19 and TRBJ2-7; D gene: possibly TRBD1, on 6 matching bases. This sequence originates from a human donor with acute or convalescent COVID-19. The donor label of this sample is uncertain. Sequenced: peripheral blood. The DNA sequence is TGTGCCAGCAGCCACAAGGTGGACAGCGCCTACGAGCAGTACTTC. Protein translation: CASSHKVDSAYEQYF.